This TCR beta chain was retrieved from a study of blood T cell repertoires in COVID-19. Authors' methods: Researchers report that nucleated cell counts were estimated from reference gene primer amplification. Assay: immunoSEQ multiplex PCR; the TCRdb copy retains only in-frame clones and omits some. V, J and clone size were drawn from that table, and D and trimming were deduced from the DNA. The sample lists 250,000 to 300,000 clones; about nine tenths were seen once. The trim removed 1 base at V and 3 bases at J, leaving 9 bases unmatched. Germline values: CDR1 SGHDN, CDR2 FVKESK. The CDR3 is 19 residues long.

The sample consisted of PBMCs or T cells enriched from blood (not recorded which). The chain has TRBV14 and TRBJ2-2; 12 bases fit TRBD2. The clonotype comes from a woman aged 25 to 39 who had recovered from COVID-19. The CDR3 DNA is TGTGCCAGCAGCCAAGCTCACAGGGGACTAGCGGGTTACACCGGGGAGCTGTTTTTT. Translation gives CASSQAHRGLAGYTGELFF.